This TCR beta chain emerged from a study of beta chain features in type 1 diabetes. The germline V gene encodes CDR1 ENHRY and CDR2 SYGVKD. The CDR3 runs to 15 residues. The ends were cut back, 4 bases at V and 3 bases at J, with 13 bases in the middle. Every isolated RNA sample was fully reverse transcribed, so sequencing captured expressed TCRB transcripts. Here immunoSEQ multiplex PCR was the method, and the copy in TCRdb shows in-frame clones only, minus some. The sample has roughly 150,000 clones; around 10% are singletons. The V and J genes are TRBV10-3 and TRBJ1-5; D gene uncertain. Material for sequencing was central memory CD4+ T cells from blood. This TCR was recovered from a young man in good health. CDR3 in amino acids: CAISGTRDVNQPQHF. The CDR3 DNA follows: TGTGCCATCAGTGGTACCCGGGATGTCAATCAGCCCCAGCATTTT.